The sequence of this T cell receptor beta chain was determined in a study of beta chain features in type 1 diabetes. The investigators reverse transcribed all of the isolated RNA, so they sequenced expressed TCRB transcripts. The protocol was immunoSEQ multiplex PCR, while the TCRdb copy is restricted to in-frame clones and leaves out a portion. The sample carries approximately 150,000 clones, 7.5% to 9.5% recorded once. Per the germline V gene, CDR1 is MDHEN and CDR2 is SYDVKM. The CDR3 length is 13 residues. This clone was counted only a few times. The germline gene is not matched at one end of the junction; a read error may be the cause.

This TCR was sampled from a young woman in good health. The gene calls are TRBV28 and TRBJ2-5; no firm D call. The source material was central memory CD4+ T cells from blood. CDR3 region: CASSTSHQETQYF. The DNA of the CDR3 is TGTGCCAGCAGCACCTCCCACCAGGAGACCCAGTACTTC.